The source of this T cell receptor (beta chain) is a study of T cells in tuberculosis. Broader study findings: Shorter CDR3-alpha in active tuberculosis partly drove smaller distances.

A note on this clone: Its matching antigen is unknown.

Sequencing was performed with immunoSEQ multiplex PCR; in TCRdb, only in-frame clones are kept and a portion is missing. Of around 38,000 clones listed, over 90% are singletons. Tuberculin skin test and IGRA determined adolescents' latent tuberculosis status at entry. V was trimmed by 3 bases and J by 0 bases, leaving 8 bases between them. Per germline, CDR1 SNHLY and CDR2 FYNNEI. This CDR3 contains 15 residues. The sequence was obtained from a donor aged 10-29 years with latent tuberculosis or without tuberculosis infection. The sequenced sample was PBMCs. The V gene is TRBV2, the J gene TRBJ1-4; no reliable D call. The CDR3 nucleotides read TGTGCCAGCAGTGACGAGGGTTCAACTAATGAAAAACTGTTTTTT. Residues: CASSDEGSTNEKLFF. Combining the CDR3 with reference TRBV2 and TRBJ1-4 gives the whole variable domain EPEVTQTPSHQVTQMGQEVILRCVPISNHLYFYWYRQILGQKVEFLVSFYNNEISEKSEIFDDQFSVERPDGSNFTLKIRSTKLEDSAMYFCASSDEGSTNEKLFFGSGTQLSVL.